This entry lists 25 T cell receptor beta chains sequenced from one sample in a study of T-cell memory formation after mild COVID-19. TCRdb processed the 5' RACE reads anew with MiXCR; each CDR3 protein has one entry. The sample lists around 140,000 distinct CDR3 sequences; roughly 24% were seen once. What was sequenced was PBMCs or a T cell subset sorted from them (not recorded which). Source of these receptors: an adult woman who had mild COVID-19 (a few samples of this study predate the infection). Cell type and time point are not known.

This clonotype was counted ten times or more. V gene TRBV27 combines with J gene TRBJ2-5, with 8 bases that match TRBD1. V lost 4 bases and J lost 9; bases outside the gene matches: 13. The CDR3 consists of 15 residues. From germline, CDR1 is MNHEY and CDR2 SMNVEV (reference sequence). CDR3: CASSSAPDRVGAQYF. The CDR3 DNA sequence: TGTGCCAGCAGTTCCGCCCCGGACAGGGTGGGGGCCCAGTACTTC.

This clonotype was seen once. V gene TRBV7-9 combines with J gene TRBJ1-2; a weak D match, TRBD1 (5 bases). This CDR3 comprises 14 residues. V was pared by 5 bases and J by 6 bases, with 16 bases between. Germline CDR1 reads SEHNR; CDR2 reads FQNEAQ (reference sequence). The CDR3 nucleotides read TGTGCCAGCAGCCTGGGGCCCTTATCCCATGGCTACACCTTC. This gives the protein CASSLGPLSHGYTF.

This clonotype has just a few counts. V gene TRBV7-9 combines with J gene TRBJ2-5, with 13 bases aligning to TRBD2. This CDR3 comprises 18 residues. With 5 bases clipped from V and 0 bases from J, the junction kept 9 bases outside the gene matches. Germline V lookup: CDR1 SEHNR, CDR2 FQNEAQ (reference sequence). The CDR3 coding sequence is TGTGCCAGCAGCCCGACGGGGACTAGCGGGGAGTACCAAGAGACCCAGTACTTC. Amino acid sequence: CASSPTGTSGEYQETQYF.

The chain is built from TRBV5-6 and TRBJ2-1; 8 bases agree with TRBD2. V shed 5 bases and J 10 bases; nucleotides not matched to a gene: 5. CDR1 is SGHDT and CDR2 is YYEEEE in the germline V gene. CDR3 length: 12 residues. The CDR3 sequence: CASRTGGREQFF. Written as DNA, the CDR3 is TGTGCCAGCAGAACGGGAGGGCGGGAGCAGTTCTTC. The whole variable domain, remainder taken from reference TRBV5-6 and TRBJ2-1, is DAGVTQSPTHLIKTRGQQVTLRCSPKSGHDTVSWYQQALGQGPQFIFQYYEEEERQRGNFPDRFSGHQFPNYSSELNVNALLLGDSALYLCASRTGGREQFFGPGTRLTVL.

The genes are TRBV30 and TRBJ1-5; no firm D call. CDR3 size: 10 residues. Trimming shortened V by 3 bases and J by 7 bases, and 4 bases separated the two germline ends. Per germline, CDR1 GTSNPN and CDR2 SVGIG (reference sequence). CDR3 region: CAWRGQPQHF. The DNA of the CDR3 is TGTGCCTGGAGGGGCCAGCCCCAGCATTTT.

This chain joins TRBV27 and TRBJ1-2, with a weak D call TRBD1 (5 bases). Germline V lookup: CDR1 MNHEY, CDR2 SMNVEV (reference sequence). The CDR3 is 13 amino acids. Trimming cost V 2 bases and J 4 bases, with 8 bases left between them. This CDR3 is CASSLTGRYGYTF. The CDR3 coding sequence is TGTGCCAGCAGTTTAACAGGACGCTATGGCTACACCTTC.

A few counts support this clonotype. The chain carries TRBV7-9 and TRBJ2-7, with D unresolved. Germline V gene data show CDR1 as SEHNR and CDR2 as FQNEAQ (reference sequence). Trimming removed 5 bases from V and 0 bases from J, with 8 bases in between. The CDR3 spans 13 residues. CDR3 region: CASSPSVSYEQYF. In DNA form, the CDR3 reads TGTGCCAGCAGCCCGTCGGTCTCCTACGAGCAGTACTTC. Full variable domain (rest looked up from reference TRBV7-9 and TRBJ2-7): DTGVSQNPRHKITKRGQNVTFRCDPISEHNRLYWYRQTLGQGPEFLTYFQNEAQLEKSRLLSDRFSAERPKGSFSTLEIQRTEQGDSAMYLCASSPSVSYEQYFGPGTRLTVT.

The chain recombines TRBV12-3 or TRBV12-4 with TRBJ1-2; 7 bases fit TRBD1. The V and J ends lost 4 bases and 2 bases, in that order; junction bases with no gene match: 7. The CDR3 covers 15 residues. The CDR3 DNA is TGTGCCAGCAGTTCGACAGGGCGTTCCAACTATGGCTACACCTTC. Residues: CASSSTGRSNYGYTF.

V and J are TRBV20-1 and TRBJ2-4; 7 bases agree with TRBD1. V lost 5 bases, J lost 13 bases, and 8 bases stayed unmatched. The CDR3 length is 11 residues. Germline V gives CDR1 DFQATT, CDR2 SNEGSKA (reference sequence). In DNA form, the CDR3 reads TGCAGTGCTCCTACAACACAGGGGCAGTACTTC. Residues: CSAPTTQGQYF.

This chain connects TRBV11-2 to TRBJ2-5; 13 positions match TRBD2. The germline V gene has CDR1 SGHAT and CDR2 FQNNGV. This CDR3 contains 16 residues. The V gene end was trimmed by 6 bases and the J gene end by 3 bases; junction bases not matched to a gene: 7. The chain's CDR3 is CASRRTSGGQKETQYF. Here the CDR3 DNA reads TGTGCCAGCAGACGGACTAGCGGGGGCCAGAAAGAGACCCAGTACTTC.

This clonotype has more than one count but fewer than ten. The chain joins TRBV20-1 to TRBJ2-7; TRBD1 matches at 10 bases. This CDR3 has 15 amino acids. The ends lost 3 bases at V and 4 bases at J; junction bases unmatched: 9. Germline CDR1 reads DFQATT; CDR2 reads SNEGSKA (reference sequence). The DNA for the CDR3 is TGCAGTGCTAGCGGCGGGACAGGGGTCCTTTACGAGCAGTACTTC. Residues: CSASGGTGVLYEQYF.

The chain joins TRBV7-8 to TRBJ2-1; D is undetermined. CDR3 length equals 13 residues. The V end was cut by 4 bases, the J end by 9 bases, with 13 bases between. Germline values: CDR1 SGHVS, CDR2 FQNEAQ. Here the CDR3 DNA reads TGTGCCAGCAGCTCCCGGCCCTCCGGTGAGCAGTTCTTC. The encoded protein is CASSSRPSGEQFF.

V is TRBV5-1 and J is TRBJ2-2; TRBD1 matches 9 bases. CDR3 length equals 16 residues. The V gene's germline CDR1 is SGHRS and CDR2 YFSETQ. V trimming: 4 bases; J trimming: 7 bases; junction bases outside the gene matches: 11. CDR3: CASSPPGQGLGGELFF. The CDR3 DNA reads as TGCGCCAGCAGCCCACCGGGACAGGGATTAGGCGGGGAGCTGTTTTTT.

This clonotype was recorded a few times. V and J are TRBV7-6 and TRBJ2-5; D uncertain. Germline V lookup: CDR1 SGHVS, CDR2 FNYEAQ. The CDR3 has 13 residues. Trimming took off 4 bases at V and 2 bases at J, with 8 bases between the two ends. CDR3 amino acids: CASSSAAQETQYF. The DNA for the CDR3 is TGTGCCAGCAGCTCCGCAGCACAAGAGACCCAGTACTTC.

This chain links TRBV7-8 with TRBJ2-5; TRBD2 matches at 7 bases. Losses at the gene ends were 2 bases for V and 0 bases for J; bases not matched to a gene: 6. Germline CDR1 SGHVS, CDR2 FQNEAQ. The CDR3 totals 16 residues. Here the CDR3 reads CASSLLRESHQETQYF. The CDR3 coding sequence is TGTGCCAGCAGCTTACTGCGGGAGAGTCACCAAGAGACCCAGTACTTC. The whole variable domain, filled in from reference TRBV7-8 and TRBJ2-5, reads GAGVSQSPRYKVAKRGQDVALRCDPISGHVSLFWYQQALGQGPEFLTYFQNEAQLDKSGLPSDRFFAERPEGSVSTLKIQRTQQEDSAVYLCASSLLRESHQETQYFGPGTRLLVL.

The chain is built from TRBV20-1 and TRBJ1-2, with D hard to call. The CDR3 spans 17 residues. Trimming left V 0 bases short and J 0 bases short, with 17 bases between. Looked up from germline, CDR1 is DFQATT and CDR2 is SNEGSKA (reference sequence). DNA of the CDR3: TGCAGTGCTAGAGATACCCTGGCCCCGGGTCCTAACTATGGCTACACCTTC. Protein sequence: CSARDTLAPGPNYGYTF.

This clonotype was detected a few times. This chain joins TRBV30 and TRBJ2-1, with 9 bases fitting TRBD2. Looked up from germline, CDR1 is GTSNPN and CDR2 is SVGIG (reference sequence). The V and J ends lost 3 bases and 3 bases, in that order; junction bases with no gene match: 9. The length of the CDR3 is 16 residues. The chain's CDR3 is CAWSGLAGVFYNEQFF. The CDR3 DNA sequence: TGTGCCTGGAGCGGCTTAGCGGGAGTTTTCTACAATGAGCAGTTCTTC.

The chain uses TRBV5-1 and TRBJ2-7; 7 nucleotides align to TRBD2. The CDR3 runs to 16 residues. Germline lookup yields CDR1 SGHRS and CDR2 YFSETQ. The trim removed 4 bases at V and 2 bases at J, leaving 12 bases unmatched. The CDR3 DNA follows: TGCGCCAGCAGCCCTCTCTCGCGGGGGACCACCTACGAGCAGTACTTC. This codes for CASSPLSRGTTYEQYF.

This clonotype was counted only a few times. CDR3 DNA sequence: TGTGCCACCAGCAGAGATCAAGGTGTCAGCTTTAACACCGGGGAGCTGTTTTTT. This gives the protein CATSRDQGVSFNTGELFF. The V and J genes are TRBV15 and TRBJ2-2; D call uncertain. V dropped 0 bases and J dropped 2 bases, with 16 bases sitting between them. Germline loops: CDR1 LNHNV, CDR2 YYDKDF (reference sequence). The CDR3 has 18 amino acids.

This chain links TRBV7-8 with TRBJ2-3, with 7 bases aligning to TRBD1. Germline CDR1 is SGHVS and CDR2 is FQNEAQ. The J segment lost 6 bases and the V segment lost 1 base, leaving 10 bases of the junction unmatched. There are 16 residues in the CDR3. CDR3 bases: TGTGCCAGCAGCTTAGATCGGGGAACAGGGGTGGATACGCAGTATTTT. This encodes CASSLDRGTGVDTQYF.

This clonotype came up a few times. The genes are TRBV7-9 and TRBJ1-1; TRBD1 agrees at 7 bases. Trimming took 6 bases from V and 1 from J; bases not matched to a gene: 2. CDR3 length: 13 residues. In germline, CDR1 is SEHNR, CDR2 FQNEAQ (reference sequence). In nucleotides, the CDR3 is TGTGCCAGCAGGGGACAGCAGAACACTGAAGCTTTCTTT. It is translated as CASRGQQNTEAFF. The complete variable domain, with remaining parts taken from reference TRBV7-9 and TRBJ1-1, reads DTGVSQNPRHKITKRGQNVTFRCDPISEHNRLYWYRQTLGQGPEFLTYFQNEAQLEKSRLLSDRFSAERPKGSFSTLEIQRTEQGDSAMYLCASRGQQNTEAFFGQGTRLTVV.

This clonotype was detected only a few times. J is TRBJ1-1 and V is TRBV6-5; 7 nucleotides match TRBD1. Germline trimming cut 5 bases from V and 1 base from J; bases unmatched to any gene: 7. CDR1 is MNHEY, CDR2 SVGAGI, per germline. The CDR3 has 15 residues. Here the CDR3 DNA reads TGTGCCAGCAGTCACAAGGGGGCTACGAACACTGAAGCTTTCTTT. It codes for CASSHKGATNTEAFF.

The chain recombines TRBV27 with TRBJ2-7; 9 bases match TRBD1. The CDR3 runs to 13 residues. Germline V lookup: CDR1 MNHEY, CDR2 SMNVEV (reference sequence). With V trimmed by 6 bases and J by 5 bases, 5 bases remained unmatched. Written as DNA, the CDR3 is TGTGCCAGCAGGGTGGACAGGGGACACGAGCAGTACTTC. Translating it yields CASRVDRGHEQYF.

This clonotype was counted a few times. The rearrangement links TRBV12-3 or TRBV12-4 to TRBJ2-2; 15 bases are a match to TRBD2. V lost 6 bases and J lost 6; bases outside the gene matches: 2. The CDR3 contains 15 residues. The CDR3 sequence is CASSGTSGGPGELFF. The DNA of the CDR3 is TGTGCCAGCAGCGGGACTAGCGGGGGGCCCGGGGAGCTGTTTTTT.

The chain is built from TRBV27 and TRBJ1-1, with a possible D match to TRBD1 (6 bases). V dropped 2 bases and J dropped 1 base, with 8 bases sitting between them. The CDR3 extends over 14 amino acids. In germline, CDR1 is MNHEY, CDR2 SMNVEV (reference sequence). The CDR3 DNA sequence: TGTGCCAGCAGTTTAACAGGGAAGAACACTGAAGCTTTCTTT. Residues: CASSLTGKNTEAFF.